This passage covers 19 T cell receptor beta chains from one sample sequenced in a study of identifying expanded T cells in peripheral blood. The assay was immunoSEQ multiplex PCR, and TCRdb's table has in-frame clones only and misses some. The sample has 80,000 to 90,000 clones; approximately 90% are singletons. Specimen: blood. The receptors derive from a person aged 18 to 69 in good health.

The rearrangement links TRBV11-2 to TRBJ1-4, with D perhaps matching TRBD1 (5 bases). Germline V lookup: CDR1 SGHAT, CDR2 FQNNGV. Trimming stripped 1 base from V and 10 bases from J, with 22 bases between. This CDR3 region has 17 residues. The CDR3 sequence is CASSLGQGREAGGKLFF. For the CDR3, the DNA is TGTGCCAGCAGCTTAGGGCAGGGCCGCGAGGCCGGGGGAAAACTGTTTTTT.

This rearrangement joins TRBV29-1 to TRBJ1-1; D unresolved. Trimming pared 4 bases from V and 4 bases from J, leaving 16 bases between. Germline V gives CDR1 SQVTM, CDR2 ANQGSEA. There are 14 residues in the CDR3. The CDR3: CSVVSVVAGTEAFF. The CDR3 nucleotides read TGCAGCGTTGTCAGCGTGGTTGCGGGCACTGAAGCTTTCTTT.

In DNA form, the CDR3 reads TGTGCCAGCAGTGAAAGCGGGGGGGCCTTTTCGTACAATGAGCAGTTCTTC. Translated: CASSESGGAFSYNEQFF. This sequence joins TRBV2 and TRBJ2-1; TRBD2 agrees at 10 bases. The CDR3 consists of 17 residues. Germline CDR1 and CDR2: SNHLY and FYNNEI. Germline trimming cut 2 bases from V and 4 bases from J; bases unmatched to any gene: 8.

The chain employs TRBV27 and TRBJ2-1; D uncertain. The CDR3 runs to 13 residues. The V end was cut by 9 bases, the J end by 8 bases, with 17 bases between. Germline CDR1 and CDR2: MNHEY and SMNVEV (reference sequence). In nucleotides, the CDR3 is TGTGCCAGTTCCCGAGCGTTATTAGATGAGCAGTTCTTC. Translation gives CASSRALLDEQFF.

The rearrangement uses TRBV9 and TRBJ1-6; D might be TRBD1 (6 bases). The CDR3 runs to 14 residues. Trimming removed 3 bases at V and 7 bases at J, with 11 bases between. Germline V gene sequence: CDR1 SGDLS, CDR2 YYNGEE. The CDR3, as DNA: TGTGCCAGCAGCGGGGCAGGGGAAAATTCACCCCTCCACTTT. Protein sequence: CASSGAGENSPLHF. Drawing the rest from reference TRBV9 and TRBJ1-6, the complete variable domain is DSGVTQTPKHLITATGQRVTLRCSPRSGDLSVYWYQQSLDQGLQFLIQYYNGEERAKGNILERFSAQQFPDLHSELNLSSLELGDSALYFCASSGAGENSPLHFGNGTRLTVT.

The V gene is TRBV2, the J gene TRBJ2-7, with no clear D. V was pared by 8 bases and J by 4 bases, with 9 bases between. This CDR3 spans 11 amino acids. Germline CDR1 reads SNHLY; CDR2 reads FYNNEI. CDR3 amino acids: CASSLIYEQYF. As DNA, the CDR3 is TGTGCCAGCTCTCTGATTTACGAGCAGTACTTC.

CDR3 DNA sequence: TGTGCCAGCTCACCCTTGACAGACTCTGGAAACACCATATATTTT. Amino acids: CASSPLTDSGNTIYF. V and J are TRBV18 and TRBJ1-3; the D gene is possibly TRBD1 (5 bases). The length of the CDR3 is 15 residues. Germline assignment: CDR1 KGHSH and CDR2 LQKENI. Trimming took 3 bases from V and 0 from J, leaving 9 bases between them.

Only a few counts were recorded for this clone. The chain employs TRBV23-1 and TRBJ1-2, with unresolved D. TRBV23-1 is an ORF, and what it does is uncertain. There are 13 residues in the CDR3. Between the trimmed V and J ends, which lost 2 bases and 0 bases, there was a span of 4 bases. The CDR3: CASSQRPNYGYTF. For the CDR3, the DNA is TGCGCCAGCAGTCAAAGGCCTAACTATGGCTACACCTTC.

The chain joins TRBV2 to TRBJ2-3; 11 bases fit TRBD2. The CDR3 contains 16 residues. Per the germline V gene, CDR1 is SNHLY and CDR2 is FYNNEI. Losses at the gene ends were 7 bases for V and 2 bases for J; bases not matched to a gene: 8. CDR3 residues: CASKRLAGGDTDTQYF. The CDR3 nucleotides are TGTGCCAGCAAGAGGCTAGCGGGGGGCGACACAGATACGCAGTATTTT.

The chain carries TRBV7-9 and TRBJ1-2; D is possibly TRBD1 (6 bases). CDR1 is SEHNR and CDR2 is FQNEAQ in the germline V gene (reference sequence). The V gene lost 2 bases and the J gene lost 4 bases, with 11 bases spanning the gap. The CDR3 length is 14 residues. This CDR3 reads CASSLSGQIYGYTF. CDR3 bases: TGTGCCAGCAGCTTATCAGGACAGATCTATGGCTACACCTTC.

About this clone itself: Other DNA sequences in the sample encode the same CDR3. The chain recombines TRBV29-1 with TRBJ2-3, with a tentative D call TRBD1 (6 bases). The V and J ends lost 7 bases and 3 bases respectively, with 14 bases between them. Germline V CDR1 and CDR2: SQVTM, ANQGSEA. The CDR3 is made up of 13 amino acids. The DNA for the CDR3 is TGCAGCGCCGACGAAGGGGGTACAGATACGCAGTATTTT. Translated: CSADEGGTDTQYF.

The chain employs TRBV25-1 and TRBJ1-2; 7 bases are shared with TRBD1. CDR3 length: 14 amino acids. From germline, CDR1 is MGHDK and CDR2 SYGVNS. Trimming cost V 0 bases and J 6 bases; bases outside gene matches: 4. CDR3 amino acids: CASSEYKTGNGYTF. CDR3 DNA sequence: TGTGCCAGCAGTGAATATAAGACAGGGAATGGCTACACCTTC.

The V gene is TRBV4-1, the J gene TRBJ2-3; D call uncertain. Per the germline V gene, CDR1 is MGHRA and CDR2 is YSYEKL. V was cut by 0 bases and J by 0 bases, with 10 bases left in between. The CDR3 extends over 16 amino acids. CDR3 residues: CASSQEWGASTDTQYF. The CDR3 region has the DNA TGCGCCAGCAGCCAAGAATGGGGTGCTAGCACAGATACGCAGTATTTT.

V usage is TRBV4-3 and J usage is TRBJ2-7; 9 nucleotides match TRBD2. The CDR3 has 13 residues. J was trimmed by 6 bases and V by 9 bases; bases with no gene match: 9. Germline CDR1 LGHNA, CDR2 YSLEER. This chain's CDR3 is CASSRGGRSEQYF. Written as DNA, the CDR3 is TGCGCCAGTTCGCGGGGGGGCCGATCCGAGCAGTACTTC.

The table lists this clone with a few counts. This chain connects TRBV2 to TRBJ1-6; a possible D gene is TRBD1 (5 bases). Germline V gives CDR1 SNHLY, CDR2 FYNNEI. V lost 8 bases to trimming and J lost 14 bases, with 13 bases between them. The CDR3 covers 11 residues. CDR3 DNA: TGTGCCAGCGGCTCATGGGGCTCCCTCCACTTT. It translates to CASGSWGSLHF.

This clone was observed a handful of times. The genes are TRBV10-1 and TRBJ2-7; D might be TRBD2 (5 bases). CDR1 is WNHNN and CDR2 is SYGVQD in the germline V gene (reference sequence). This CDR3 region has 12 residues. The V end was cut by 0 bases, the J end by 7 bases, with 7 bases between. For the CDR3, the DNA is TGCGCCAGCAGTGAGTCCCCGGGAGAGCAGTACTTC. Translating it yields CASSESPGEQYF.

V is TRBV28 and J is TRBJ2-7; the D gene is possibly TRBD2 (7 bases). The germline V gene encodes CDR1 MDHEN and CDR2 SYDVKM. Trimming removed 1 base at V and 7 bases at J, with 11 bases between. The CDR3 spans 13 residues. The CDR3 is CASSLFGRGEQYF. In DNA, the CDR3 is TGTGCCAGCAGTTTATTTGGGAGGGGGGAGCAGTACTTC.

This chain uses TRBV30 with TRBJ1-4; D possibly corresponds to TRBD1 (6 bases). V shed 7 bases and J shed 13 bases, with 22 bases lying between them. Germline CDR1 reads GTSNPN; CDR2 reads SVGIG (reference sequence). The CDR3 totals 13 residues. The CDR3 nucleotides read TGTGCCTTCAGGGTGCAGAATGAAGGGGGACTGTTTTTT. Protein product: CAFRVQNEGGLFF.

The genes are TRBV19 and TRBJ1-2; TRBD1 is a possible D gene (6 bases). Germline CDR1 LNHDA, CDR2 SQIVND (reference sequence). CDR3 size: 12 residues. Trimming shortened V by 8 bases and J by 3 bases, and 10 bases separated the two germline ends. CDR3 loop: CASSDRYYGYTF. CDR3 coding DNA: TGTGCCAGTTCGGACAGATACTATGGCTACACCTTC.